The 10 T cell receptor beta chains given below trace back to one sample, sequenced in a study of type 1 and type 2 diabetes patients. The PCR template was genomic DNA. A primer set of 30 forward and 13 reverse primers amplified the CDR3. TCRdb re-called the multiplex PCR reads through MiXCR, storing one row per CDR3 protein. The sample contains under 300,000 distinct CDR3 sequences, roughly 50% of which appear only once. The sample taken for sequencing was peripheral blood mononuclear cells (PBMCs). The receptors shown here come from a man aged 18 to 29 with type 2 diabetes.

The chain links TRBV4-1 to TRBJ1-5; D is unclear. Per germline, CDR1 MGHRA and CDR2 YSYEKL. The V end lost 4 bases, the J end lost 0 bases, and 7 bases lay between the germline ends. This CDR3 region has 14 residues. In nucleotides, the CDR3 is TGCGCCAGCAGCCGAGTGGTTAGCAATCAGCCCCAGCATTTT. Encoded protein: CASSRVVSNQPQHF.

This rearrangement joins TRBV30 to TRBJ2-5; D could derive from TRBD1 or TRBD2 (5 bases each). Deletions cut 1 base from V and 2 bases from J, with 17 bases between. The CDR3 length is 16 residues. Germline-derived CDR1 and CDR2 are GTSNPN and SVGIG (reference sequence). This chain's CDR3 is CAWSGFEGTHQETQYF. The CDR3 bases are TGTGCCTGGAGTGGCTTCGAAGGGACCCATCAAGAGACCCAGTACTTC.

This clonotype has a single count. This may stem from a read error, because a much larger clone lies one nucleotide away. This rearrangement joins TRBV12-3 or TRBV12-4 to TRBJ2-7, with 7 bases aligning to TRBD2. The V and J ends lost 1 base and 4 bases, in that order; junction bases with no gene match: 13. This CDR3 has 17 residues. CDR3 amino acids: CASSLGVLAEGEYEQYF. DNA of the CDR3: TGTGCCAGCAGTTTAGGCGTTCTAGCGGAAGGGGAGTACGAGCAGTACTTC.

In the case of this clonotype: The junction departs from the called germline gene at one end, perhaps through a read error. The genes are TRBV10-3 and TRBJ2-7, with 11 positions matching TRBD1. Germline loops: CDR1 ENHRY, CDR2 SYGVKD. This CDR3 spans 14 amino acids. DNA for the CDR3: TGTGCCTTCAGTGAGGGACAGGGGGGCTACGAGCAGTACTTC. Protein sequence: CAFSEGQGGYEQYF.

The table lists this clonotype with a few counts. The CDR3 loop is CASSESRLETYNEQFF. The CDR3 DNA sequence: TGTGCCAGCAGTGAATCCCGACTGGAAACCTACAATGAGCAGTTCTTC. The rearrangement joins TRBV25-1 to TRBJ2-1, with D unresolved. The V gene's germline CDR1 is MGHDK and CDR2 SYGVNS. CDR3 length equals 16 residues. V was shortened by 1 base and J by 2 bases, with 12 bases between the two germline ends.

This clonotype was seen a few times. V gene TRBV30 combines with J gene TRBJ2-1; D is uncertain. V was clipped by 4 bases and J by 2 bases, with 3 bases between them. Germline CDR1 reads GTSNPN; CDR2 reads SVGIG (reference sequence). CDR3 size: 11 residues. The CDR3 coding sequence is TGTGCCTGGACTCCCTACAATGAGCAGTTCTTC. It encodes CAWTPYNEQFF.

In its sample, this clonotype was seen many times. The V call is TRBV25-1, the J call TRBJ1-2, with 8 bases identical to TRBD1. CDR3 length equals 14 residues. The V and J ends lost 6 bases and 3 bases, in that order; junction bases with no gene match: 6. Germline values: CDR1 MGHDK, CDR2 SYGVNS. This CDR3 reads CASSRTGSYYGYTF. The CDR3 DNA reads as TGTGCCAGCAGCCGGACAGGGTCGTACTATGGCTACACCTTC.

J is TRBJ1-4 and V is TRBV6-6; D gene uncertain. Germline-derived CDR1 and CDR2 are MNHNY and SVGAGI (reference sequence). The germline V and J ends were trimmed by 6 bases and 4 bases, with 9 bases remaining between them. The CDR3 is made up of 13 amino acids. The CDR3 sequence is CASRTANNEKLFF. Here the CDR3 DNA reads TGTGCCAGCAGAACCGCGAATAATGAAAAACTGTTTTTT.

The chain carries TRBV24-1 and TRBJ2-5, with D perhaps TRBD1 or TRBD2 (6 bases each). V gave up 9 bases and J gave up 3 bases, with 16 bases separating them. Per the germline V gene, CDR1 is KGHDR and CDR2 is SFDVKD. The CDR3 runs 14 residues. The CDR3 DNA follows: TGTGCCACCCGAGGGCCGGGGGCCGAAGAGACCCAGTACTTC. Protein sequence: CATRGPGAEETQYF.

The V gene is TRBV4-1, the J gene TRBJ2-5; D is unclear. The CDR3 extends over 14 amino acids. With 0 bases removed from V and 2 bases from J, the gap between germline ends came to 7 bases. The germline CDR1 and CDR2 sequences are MGHRA and YSYEKL. This CDR3 reads CASSQEPLQETQYF. The CDR3, as DNA: TGCGCCAGCAGCCAAGAACCCTTACAAGAGACCCAGTACTTC.